The 28 T cell receptor beta chains reported below all come from one sample, sequenced in a study of blood T cell repertoires in COVID-19. The table came from immunoSEQ multiplex PCR; TCRdb's copy has only in-frame clones and leaves some out. The data hold about 150,000 clones, with around 87% observed a single time. The sequencing input was peripheral blood. The receptors originated from a man aged 45-65 years with active COVID-19.

The table lists this clone with a few counts. The rearrangement links TRBV7-9 to TRBJ2-4; D is perhaps TRBD2 (6 bases). The CDR3 length is 14 residues. CDR1 and CDR2 (germline): SEHNR, FQNEAQ (reference sequence). Trimming removed 4 bases from V and 0 bases from J, with 7 bases in between. The chain's CDR3 is CASSSGAAKNIQYF. CDR3 nucleotide sequence: TGTGCCAGCAGCTCGGGAGCAGCCAAAAACATTCAGTACTTC.

The CDR3 DNA reads as TGTGCCAGCAGCGGGGGACAGGGTCGGGCAGATACGCAGTATTTT. Translation gives CASSGGQGRADTQYF. This rearrangement joins TRBV9 to TRBJ2-3; 9 bases agree with TRBD1. The CDR3 extends over 15 amino acids. CDR1 and CDR2 from the germline V gene are SGDLS and YYNGEE. The V and J ends lost 3 bases and 4 bases, in that order; junction bases with no gene match: 6.

In this sample, this clone turned up once. The chain links TRBV29-1 to TRBJ2-3, with 10 bases lining up with TRBD2. CDR1 and CDR2 from the germline V gene are SQVTM and ANQGSEA. Trimming removed 5 bases from V and 4 bases from J; junction bases left unmatched: 9. The CDR3 length is 15 residues. In DNA, the CDR3 is TGCAGCGTTCGGGGACGACTAGCGGGTGCAGATACGCAGTATTTT. This encodes CSVRGRLAGADTQYF.

The V call is TRBV5-4, the J call TRBJ1-1; D perhaps matches TRBD1 (6 bases). Germline lookup yields CDR1 SGHNT and CDR2 YYREEE (reference sequence). The CDR3 loop spans 15 amino acids. The germline V and J ends were trimmed by 1 base and 3 bases, with 13 bases remaining between them. Here the CDR3 DNA reads TGTGCCAGCAGCTTGAGGACAGAAGGGCACACTGAAGCTTTCTTT. Translation: CASSLRTEGHTEAFF. The entire variable domain, with the rest obtained from reference TRBV5-4 and TRBJ1-1, is as follows: ETGVTQSPTHLIKTRGQQVTLRCSSQSGHNTVSWYQQALGQGPQFIFQYYREEENGRGNFPPRFSGLQFPNYSSELNVNALELDDSALYLCASSLRTEGHTEAFFGQGTRLTVV.

The rearrangement joins TRBV27 to TRBJ1-5; 9 positions match TRBD1. Trimming removed 6 bases from V and 1 base from J; junction bases left unmatched: 7. From germline, CDR1 is MNHEY and CDR2 SMNVEV (reference sequence). The CDR3 is 16 amino acids. In nucleotides, the CDR3 is TGTGCCAGCAGACAAGCGGGACAGGGCAGCAATCAGCCCCAGCATTTT. Protein product: CASRQAGQGSNQPQHF.

The V and J genes are TRBV4-1 and TRBJ2-1; D is perhaps TRBD1 (5 bases). This CDR3 has 14 residues. Germline V gene lookup returns CDR1 MGHRA and CDR2 YSYEKL. V was cut by 1 base and J by 8 bases, with 12 bases left in between. CDR3 region: CASSQAQGMYEQFF. In DNA, the CDR3 is TGCGCCAGCAGCCAAGCGCAGGGTATGTATGAGCAGTTCTTC.

This sequence joins TRBV6-5 and TRBJ1-3; D uncertain. V was cut by 5 bases and J by 10 bases, with 15 bases left in between. The CDR3 runs to 13 residues. Germline V gene lookup returns CDR1 MNHEY and CDR2 SVGAGI. The CDR3 DNA reads as TGTGCCAGCAGTCCACAAGCGGGGAATACCATATATTTT. It encodes CASSPQAGNTIYF.

The chain couples TRBV10-1 to TRBJ1-5; D is undetermined. The germline V gene encodes CDR1 WNHNN and CDR2 SYGVQD (reference sequence). The CDR3 spans 13 residues. V lost 10 bases and J lost 6, with 16 bases in between. CDR3 region: CATSGGLGQPQHF. CDR3 DNA sequence: TGCGCCACCTCCGGAGGGCTTGGTCAGCCCCAGCATTTT.

The rearrangement uses TRBV15 and TRBJ2-7, with 9 bases matching TRBD1. Trimming at V came to 0 bases and at J to 7 bases, leaving 7 bases not matched to a gene. There are 15 residues in the CDR3. CDR1 is LNHNV and CDR2 is YYDKDF in the germline V gene (reference sequence). The CDR3 here is CATSRDSRTGEEQYF. The DNA for the CDR3 is TGTGCCACCAGCAGAGATTCCCGGACAGGGGAGGAGCAGTACTTC.

The CDR3 loop is CASSSQGQNTGELFF. CDR3 coding DNA: TGTGCCAGCAGCTCACAGGGACAGAACACCGGGGAGCTGTTTTTT. The J gene is TRBJ2-2, the V gene TRBV5-4; perhaps TRBD1 as D (6 bases). Germline CDR1 and CDR2: SGHNT and YYREEE (reference sequence). The CDR3 consists of 15 residues. Trimming shortened V by 3 bases and J by 1 base, and 10 bases separated the two germline ends.

The chain uses TRBV7-4 and TRBJ2-1, with D uncertain. CDR3 length: 14 amino acids. V lost 5 bases, J lost 8 bases, and 16 bases lay in between. Germline CDR1 is SGHVT and CDR2 is SQSDAQ. CDR3 protein: CASSPFCESDEQFF. Written as DNA, the CDR3 is TGTGCCAGCAGCCCATTTTGCGAGTCGGATGAGCAGTTCTTC. The whole variable domain, remainder taken from reference TRBV7-4 and TRBJ2-1, is GAGVSQSPRYKVAKRGRDVALRCDSISGHVTLYWYRQTLGQGSEVLTYSQSDAQRDKSGRPSGRFSAERPERSVSTLKIQRTEQGDSAVYLCASSPFCESDEQFFGPGTRLTVL.

The chain uses TRBV9 and TRBJ1-2; maybe TRBD1 (5 bases). This CDR3 has 15 amino acids. Germline V gene sequence: CDR1 SGDLS, CDR2 YYNGEE. V lost 0 bases, J lost 4 bases, and 13 bases lay in between. This CDR3 is CASSVDSGESYGYTF. The CDR3 DNA is TGTGCCAGCAGCGTAGACTCGGGGGAGAGCTATGGCTACACCTTC.

This clone was observed a handful of times. The chain uses TRBV24-1 and TRBJ2-2; 10 bases are a match to TRBD2. The trim removed 4 bases at V and 1 base at J, leaving 2 bases unmatched. Germline lookup yields CDR1 KGHDR and CDR2 SFDVKD. The CDR3 is 16 residues long. CDR3 nucleotide sequence: TGTGCCACCAGTGACTCTAGCGGGGGGAACACCGGGGAGCTGTTTTTT. Its translation is CATSDSSGGNTGELFF.

The chain carries TRBV5-1 and TRBJ2-3, with 9 bases identical to TRBD2. Trimming cost V 0 bases and J 1 base; bases outside gene matches: 0. The CDR3 is made up of 15 amino acids. Germline loops: CDR1 SGHRS, CDR2 YFSETQ. In DNA, the CDR3 is TGCGCCAGCAGCTTGGCTAGCGGGGGCACAGATACGCAGTATTTT. Translating gives CASSLASGGTDTQYF.

The V and J genes are TRBV7-2 and TRBJ1-2, with D maybe TRBD1 (6 bases). Germline CDR1 and CDR2: SGHTA and FQGNSA. CDR3 length: 15 residues. Trimming took off 1 base at V and 4 bases at J, with 13 bases between the two ends. CDR3 in amino acids: CASSLGGGQSYGYTF. CDR3 nucleotide sequence: TGTGCCAGCAGCTTAGGCGGGGGGCAGAGCTATGGCTACACCTTC.

The J gene is TRBJ1-1, the V gene TRBV2; TRBD1 matches at 11 bases. Germline CDR1 SNHLY, CDR2 FYNNEI. Unmatched junction bases numbered 5, after V lost 6 bases and J lost 5 bases. This CDR3 is 14 amino acids long. CDR3 sequence reads: CASRDRGLGTEAFF. DNA for the CDR3: TGTGCCAGCAGGGACAGGGGGCTAGGAACTGAAGCTTTCTTT.

In this sample, this clone turned up once. The V and J genes are TRBV3-1 (or the pseudogene TRBV3-2) and TRBJ1-4, with 10 nucleotides matching TRBD1. Germline V gene lookup returns CDR1 LGHDT and CDR2 YNNKEL (reference sequence). The CDR3 contains 14 residues. The trim removed 4 bases at V and 8 bases at J, leaving 4 bases unmatched. Here the CDR3 reads CASSPTGGKEKLFF. For the CDR3, the DNA is TGTGCCAGCAGCCCGACAGGGGGCAAGGAAAAACTGTTTTTT.

The genes are TRBV2 and TRBJ2-3, with D perhaps TRBD2 (6 bases). The CDR3 runs to 16 residues. CDR1 is SNHLY and CDR2 is FYNNEI in the germline V gene. Trimming took 6 bases from V and 3 from J, leaving 19 bases between them. The CDR3 loop is CASRSAGYRQTDTQYF. CDR3 DNA sequence: TGTGCCAGCAGAAGTGCGGGGTACAGGCAAACAGATACGCAGTATTTT. Drawing the rest from reference TRBV2 and TRBJ2-3, the complete variable domain is EPEVTQTPSHQVTQMGQEVILRCVPISNHLYFYWYRQILGQKVEFLVSFYNNEISEKSEIFDDQFSVERPDGSNFTLKIRSTKLEDSAMYFCASRSAGYRQTDTQYFGPGTRLTVL.

This chain connects TRBV5-1 to TRBJ1-1, with D possibly matching TRBD1 (6 bases). Germline values: CDR1 SGHRS, CDR2 YFSETQ. V lost 0 bases, J lost 4 bases, and 16 bases lay in between. The CDR3 loop spans 16 amino acids. The CDR3 DNA is TGCGCCAGCAGCTTGGGGCAGGGGCTTGGTGGCACTGAAGCTTTCTTT. Residues: CASSLGQGLGGTEAFF. Using reference TRBV5-1 and TRBJ1-1 for the parts outside the CDR3, the full variable domain is KAGVTQTPRYLIKTRGQQVTLSCSPISGHRSVSWYQQTPGQGLQFLFEYFSETQRNKGNFPGRFSGRQFSNSRSEMNVSTLELGDSALYLCASSLGQGLGGTEAFFGQGTRLTVV.

This clone occurred once. This sequence joins TRBV5-4 and TRBJ1-1; 9 nucleotides align to TRBD1. The CDR3 totals 17 residues. The germline gives CDR1 SGHNT, CDR2 YYREEE (reference sequence). J lost 0 bases, V lost 0 bases, and 6 bases had no gene match. The CDR3 loop reads CASSLGDRVKMNTEAFF. The CDR3 bases are TGTGCCAGCAGCTTGGGGGACAGGGTAAAAATGAACACTGAAGCTTTCTTT.

A word on this clone: An end of the junction does not agree with germline; a read error may underlie this. The chain combines TRBV20-1 with TRBJ2-4, with D possibly matching TRBD2 (7 bases). The germline gives CDR1 DFQATT, CDR2 SNEGSKA (reference sequence). This CDR3 spans 11 amino acids. The CDR3 protein is CSARDVAGEGF. The CDR3 coding sequence is TGCAGTGCTAGAGATGTGGCAGGGGAGGGCTTC.

The CDR3 sequence: CASSGTGGGPVYGYTF. The CDR3 region has the DNA TGTGCCAGCAGTGGAACGGGCGGGGGACCGGTCTATGGCTACACCTTC. This sequence joins TRBV6-1 and TRBJ1-2; a possible D gene is TRBD1 (5 bases). Germline V gene lookup returns CDR1 MNHNS and CDR2 SASEGT. The CDR3 is 16 amino acids. V was cut by 4 bases and J by 4 bases, with 19 bases left in between.

The chain uses TRBV9 and TRBJ2-7, with D uncertain. The germline CDR1 and CDR2 sequences are SGDLS and YYNGEE. V was clipped by 0 bases and J by 1 base, with 8 bases between them. This CDR3 contains 14 residues. The CDR3 is CASSVASSSYEQYF. The CDR3 nucleotides read TGTGCCAGCAGCGTAGCAAGTAGTTCCTACGAGCAGTACTTC.

The CDR3 nucleotides read TGTGCCACCTGGTGGGCGGGCAGGGGTCTGGAGACCCAGTACTTC. It yields the protein CATWWAGRGLETQYF. The V and J genes are TRBV5-4 and TRBJ2-5, with D possibly being TRBD1 (6 bases). V lost 9 bases, J lost 5 bases, and 23 bases lay in between. This CDR3 is 15 amino acids long. Germline lookup yields CDR1 SGHNT and CDR2 YYREEE (reference sequence).

The chain carries TRBV9 and TRBJ1-6, with TRBD1 as a possible D gene (6 bases). Germline lookup yields CDR1 SGDLS and CDR2 YYNGEE. V lost 3 bases, J lost 8 bases, and 12 bases lay in between. The CDR3 has 14 amino acids. CDR3 amino acids: CASSADRDYSPLHF. CDR3 in DNA: TGTGCCAGCAGCGCGGACAGAGATTATTCACCCCTCCACTTT.

This clone was seen only once. J is TRBJ2-4 and V is TRBV6-1, with 11 bases identical to TRBD2. Trimming at V came to 1 base and at J to 2 bases, leaving 1 base not matched to a gene. The CDR3 sequence is 16 residues long. Per germline, CDR1 MNHNS and CDR2 SASEGT. CDR3 coding DNA: TGTGCCAGCAGTGAAGGACTAGCGGGGTCCAAAAACATTCAGTACTTC. It encodes CASSEGLAGSKNIQYF.

Only a few counts were recorded for this clone. V is TRBV29-1 and J is TRBJ1-2; no firm D call. Germline loops: CDR1 SQVTM, CDR2 ANQGSEA. The ends were cut back, 1 base at V and 8 bases at J, with 17 bases in the middle. The CDR3 contains 14 residues. CDR3 in DNA: TGCAGCGTTGAAGTCGACCGGCGGTCTTGGGGCTACACCTTC. It codes for CSVEVDRRSWGYTF.

J is TRBJ2-3 and V is TRBV10-3, with 9 bases lining up with TRBD1. Trimming removed 5 bases from V and 2 bases from J; junction bases left unmatched: 5. The length of the CDR3 is 15 residues. Germline CDR1 is ENHRY and CDR2 is SYGVKD. The CDR3 DNA follows: TGTGCCATCAGTCCGGGACAGGGTCACACAGATACGCAGTATTTT. It is translated as CAISPGQGHTDTQYF.